This is a list of T cell receptor beta chains from one sample in a study of T cells in Graves' hyperthyroidism and ophthalmopathy. Using its own MiXCR run on the multiplex PCR reads, TCRdb lists one record per CDR3 protein. The profile shows 500,000 to 550,000 distinct CDR3 sequences, about 20% of them singletons. The sample was blood. The receptors here all came from a man in his forties with Graves' ophthalmopathy. The CDR3 runs from the conserved cysteine through the conserved F or W. The D gene is left open where the match is weak. Size values are once, few and many counts, or a class for expanded clones, and some rows have none.

j_call | v_call | cdr3_length | d_call | clone_size | cdr3_nt | cdr3_aa
TRBJ2-4 | TRBV5-1 | 14 | . | . | TGCGCCAGCAGCCCCGGGACAGCCAAAAACATTCAGTACTTC | CASSPGTAKNIQYF
TRBJ2-5 | TRBV10-3 | 14 | TRBD1 | many | TGTGCCATCAGTGAGCCCCGGGACAGGGGTAGTCAGTACTTC | CAISEPRDRGSQYF
TRBJ2-7 | TRBV20-1 | 15 | TRBD2 | few | TGCAGTGCTAGATCCGTAAGGGGAGGGCCGCACGAGCAGTACTTC | CSARSVRGGPHEQYF
TRBJ1-5 | TRBV6-1 | 13 | . | many | TGTGCCAGCATGGTGGTGGTCCATCAGCCCCAGCATTTT | CASMVVVHQPQHF
TRBJ1-1 | TRBV6-1 | 14 | TRBD1 | . | TGTGCCAGCAGGTCCCGACAGGGGGTTGACAGAGCTTTCTTT | CASRSRQGVDRAFF
TRBJ1-2 | TRBV12-3/TRBV12-4 | 16 | TRBD1 | few | TGTGCCAGCAGTTTCCCGGACAGGCCCCGGTTGGGTGGCTACACCTTC | CASSFPDRPRLGGYTF
TRBJ1-5 | TRBV18 | 18 | . | . | TGTGCCAGCTCACCAATTCCCGTTAGGGGCTGGGGCAATCAGCCCCAGCATTTT | CASSPIPVRGWGNQPQHF
TRBJ2-3 | TRBV11-2 | 14 | . | . | TGTGCCAGCAGCCGCCCCGGGACCGGCCGTTCGCAGTATTTT | CASSRPGTGRSQYF
TRBJ2-1 | TRBV7-2 | 16 | TRBD1 | many | TGTGCCAGCAGCAGGACAGGGGGGAGCTCCTACAATGAGCAGTTCTTC | CASSRTGGSSYNEQFF
TRBJ2-1 | TRBV12-3/TRBV12-4 | 14 | . | . | TGTGCCAGCACTCCGACTAGATCTACACCTGAGCAGTTCTTC | CASTPTRSTPEQFF
TRBJ2-3 | TRBV4-1 | 17 | . | few | TGCGCCAGCAGCCAAGATCCCGGACTCCGGGTCCTAGATACGCAGTATTTT | CASSQDPGLRVLDTQYF
TRBJ2-7 | TRBV30 | 14 | . | many | TGTGCCTGGAGTCCCGGGGGACAGCCCTACGAGCAGTACTTC | CAWSPGGQPYEQYF
TRBJ1-5 | TRBV7-2 | 15 | TRBD1 | few | TGTGCCAGCAGCTTAGAGACAGGGATCAATCAGCCCCAGCATTTT | CASSLETGINQPQHF
TRBJ2-5 | TRBV4-1 | 16 | TRBD2 | once | TGCGCCAGCAGCCTCGATGCGGGGGGCGGGGAGGAGACCCAGTACTTC | CASSLDAGGGEETQYF
TRBJ1-2 | TRBV20-1 | 13 | . | . | TGCAGTGCTAGGGACGGTGCTAACTATGGCTACACCTTC | CSARDGANYGYTF
TRBJ1-4 | TRBV20-1 | 16 | . | . | TGCAGTGCTAGAGAGCCTAGAAGGGACGCGAACGAAAAACTGTTTTTT | CSAREPRRDANEKLFF
TRBJ2-1 | TRBV20-1 | 18 | TRBD2 | . | TGCAGTGCTCCCGGGTGGACTAGCGGAGAAAGCTCCTACAATGAGCAGTTCTTC | CSAPGWTSGESSYNEQFF
TRBJ1-2 | TRBV10-3 | 14 | TRBD1 | . | TGTGCCTTGAGGGCCGGACAGGGCGACTATGGCTACACCTTC | CALRAGQGDYGYTF
TRBJ1-1 | TRBV7-9 | 15 | . | many | TGTGCCAGCAGCTCCATCCGGGGCCAGTCCACTGAAGCTTTCTTT | CASSSIRGQSTEAFF
TRBJ2-7 | TRBV6-1 | 14 | . | few | TGTGCCAGCAGTGATTGGGACTCCTCCTACGAGCAGTACTTC | CASSDWDSSYEQYF
TRBJ2-7 | TRBV7-8 | 15 | . | . | TGTGCCAGCAGCTTAGATGTTAGGGTTTGGGACGAGCAGTACTTC | CASSLDVRVWDEQYF
TRBJ1-2 | TRBV6-1 | 16 | . | . | TGTGCCAGCAGTGAGGGTCCGGCACCTTCTAACTATGGCTACACCTTC | CASSEGPAPSNYGYTF
TRBJ1-2 | TRBV5-1 | 16 | TRBD1 | many | TGCGCCAGCAGTCGTGGCACGGGACAGGGGGTTGGCGGCTACACCTTC | CASSRGTGQGVGGYTF
TRBJ2-7 | TRBV7-2 | 15 | . | . | TGTGCCAGCAGCTTAGCCAGCAAGCTTCCCTACGAGCAGTACTTC | CASSLASKLPYEQYF
TRBJ2-1 | TRBV20-1 | 16 | TRBD1 | . | TGCAGTGCTGGGGGACAGTACTCCTCCCCCAAAAATGAGCAGTTCTTC | CSAGGQYSSPKNEQFF
TRBJ2-7 | TRBV6-6 | 17 | . | many | TGTGCCAGCAGTTACACTGCGGGGGCTTCCCTAGGGCGAGAGCAGTACTTC | CASSYTAGASLGREQYF
TRBJ2-7 | TRBV7-9 | 15 | TRBD2 | many | TGTGCCAGCAGCTTCCCAAGGGAGGGAACCTACGAGCAGTACTTC | CASSFPREGTYEQYF
TRBJ1-5 | TRBV7-9 | 14 | TRBD1 | few | TGTGCCAGCAGCCCTGGGACAGCGAATCAGCCCCAGCATTTT | CASSPGTANQPQHF
TRBJ1-1 | TRBV7-8 | 12 | . | many | TGTGCCAGCAGCCCCCACGACGCTGAAGCTTTCTTT | CASSPHDAEAFF
TRBJ2-1 | TRBV9 | 12 | . | few | TGTGCCAGCAGCGTACCGGGGCCTGAGCAGTTCTTC | CASSVPGPEQFF
TRBJ2-1 | TRBV9 | 17 | TRBD2 | few | TGTGCCAGCAGCGTAGCTGGGGGGACTAGCGGGAGAAATGAGCAGTTCTTC | CASSVAGGTSGRNEQFF
TRBJ2-2 | TRBV27 | 16 | . | . | TGTGCCAGCAGCCGTGGGACCCCCGAGGGTGACGGGGAGCTGTTTTTT | CASSRGTPEGDGELFF
TRBJ2-1 | TRBV28 | 11 | . | few | TGTGCCAGCGGACCGAGGGGTGAGCAGTTCTTC | CASGPRGEQFF
TRBJ2-3 | TRBV20-1 | 11 | . | many | TGCAGTGCTAGGTATGCAGATACGCAGTATTTT | CSARYADTQYF
TRBJ2-7 | TRBV20-1 | 14 | . | . | TGCAGTGCTCCCTGGGCGGGCGTTTCCTACGAGCAGTACTTC | CSAPWAGVSYEQYF
TRBJ1-2 | TRBV12-3/TRBV12-4 | 14 | . | many | TGTGCCAGCAGTTTAGCCCCAGGGGACCGCGGCTACACCTTC | CASSLAPGDRGYTF
TRBJ2-4 | TRBV12-3/TRBV12-4 | 18 | . | many | TGTGCCAGCAGTTTAGTCGGCAGAGGCATCGCGGCCAAAAACATTCAGTACTTC | CASSLVGRGIAAKNIQYF
TRBJ2-3 | TRBV20-1 | 15 | . | many | TGCAGTGCTAGAGATGTCTGGCGGGTCACAGATACGCAGTATTTT | CSARDVWRVTDTQYF
TRBJ2-1 | TRBV7-2 | 16 | . | . | TGTGCCAGCAGCTTAGTTGAGGGCTTTGGCTACAATGAGCAGTTCTTC | CASSLVEGFGYNEQFF
TRBJ2-2 | TRBV14 | 16 | TRBD2 | . | TGTGCCAGCAGCCAAGAGGGGACTATTAGGTTCCGGGAGCTGTTTTTT | CASSQEGTIRFRELFF
TRBJ2-5 | TRBV7-2 | 14 | . | many | TGTGCCAGCAGCTGGGGAGGAGAAAGAGAGACCCAGTACTTC | CASSWGGERETQYF